The sequence of this T cell receptor (beta chain) was determined in a study of CD8 T cells in ankylosing spondylitis. Whole-study results and caveats: In ankylosing spondylitis patients, matched synovial fluid reportedly showed significant enrichment of disease-linked clones. Past research had described some motif variants in reactive arthritis synovial fluid and blood.

The CDR3 totals 15 residues. TCRdb called the 5' RACE reads again in MiXCR, with one record for every CDR3 protein. This table holds 300,000 to 400,000 distinct CDR3 sequences, 20% to 25% found once. This clonotype has a handful of counts. Its cognate antigen is unknown. The specimen was blood, either unsorted or a sorted T cell fraction (not recorded which). The TCR originated in a male donor with ankylosing spondylitis or in good health (not recorded which). The chain couples TRBV21-1 to TRBJ1-5. TRBV21-1 is reported as a pseudogene. The CDR3 nucleotides are TGTGCCAGCAGCTGCTCTCTAGTAGGGTACCAGCCCCAGCATTTT. This codes for CASSCSLVGYQPQHF.